This T cell receptor beta chain was recovered during a study of T cell responses to AZD1222 COVID-19 vaccine. Assay used: immunoSEQ multiplex PCR; TCRdb lists only in-frame clones, some missing. This sample has about 83,000 clones, with 90% to 95% found just once. The CDR3 contains 14 residues. CDR1 is KGHSH and CDR2 is LQKENI in the germline V gene. Trimming removed 2 bases from V and 3 bases from J, with 10 bases in between. The receptor's source is an adult in good health. The rearrangement joins TRBV18 to TRBJ1-2; D not resolved. The sample here was peripheral blood, taken on day 0 of MenACWY control vaccination. The CDR3 coding sequence is TGTGCCAGCTCACCAGAGAGGGTGGACTATGGCTACACCTTC. Translated, it gives CASSPERVDYGYTF.